Sequencing of this T cell receptor (beta chain) was carried out in a study of post-analysis software for immune sequencing data. Overall study findings and caveats: With TRBV5-6, TRBV5-1 and TRBV20-1 included, about five TRBV segments were more frequent in patients than in controls.

For this clonotype: Its antigen is as yet unknown.

Presence of unique molecular identifiers characterized the TCR beta cDNA libraries. TCRdb re-called the PCR reads through MiXCR, storing one row per CDR3 protein. The sample yields 750,000 to 950,000 distinct CDR3 sequences, roughly 58% seen once. The V end lost 8 bases, the J end lost 5 bases, and 7 bases lay between the germline ends. CDR1 and CDR2 from the germline V gene are MNHNS and SASEGT. The CDR3 totals 11 residues. J is TRBJ1-5 and V is TRBV6-1; D possibly corresponds to TRBD1 (5 bases). The receptor's source is a girl aged 10-17 years with multiple sclerosis. The sequenced material came from blood. The CDR3 sequence is CASQGDQPQHF. The CDR3 nucleotides are TGTGCCAGCCAAGGGGATCAGCCCCAGCATTTT.